Listed here are 2 T cell receptor beta chains from one sample, sequenced in a study of immune heterogeneity within non-small cell lung tumors. Multiplex PCR (32 V and 13 J primers) was used to amplify the TCR beta CDR3. From the multiplex PCR reads, TCRdb called clonotypes with MiXCR, one entry per CDR3 protein. The data contain 5,000 or so distinct CDR3 sequences, 15% to 20% of them singletons. Bulk tumor genomic DNA (approximately 640 ng per sample) served as template. Collection of several biopsies per primary tumor, spaced far apart, took place during surgery. Their non-small cell lung cancer was newly diagnosed and untreated, and the patients underwent curative surgery. The sample comprised lung tumor tissue. All receptors derive from a man aged 35-49 years with non-small cell lung cancer.

Of note for this clonotype: Because the CDR3 is missing its conserved closing phenylalanine or tryptophan, this is likely a read error. The DNA is left out, because the CDR3 cannot be placed on it with certainty; the CDR3 is given as TCRdb lists it. V and J are TRBV19 and TRBJ2-3; the D call of TRBD1 is as the table states it, not checked on the DNA. CDR1 and CDR2 (germline): LNHDA, SQIVND (reference sequence). The length of the CDR3 is 15 amino acids, counting both ends. Here the CDR3 reads CASNADRGYEQYFGP.

Details on this clonotype: A much larger clone lies one base from this, so it may be a read error. The chain carries TRBV15 and TRBJ2-2, with D unclear. Germline CDR1 and CDR2: LNHNV and YYDKDF (reference sequence). V lost 4 bases to trimming and J lost 3 bases, with 12 bases between them. The length of the CDR3 is 15 residues. This CDR3 is CATSTPTPYTGELFF. The CDR3 DNA follows: TGTGCCACCAGCACTCCGACTCCTTACACCGGGGAGCTGTTTTTT.